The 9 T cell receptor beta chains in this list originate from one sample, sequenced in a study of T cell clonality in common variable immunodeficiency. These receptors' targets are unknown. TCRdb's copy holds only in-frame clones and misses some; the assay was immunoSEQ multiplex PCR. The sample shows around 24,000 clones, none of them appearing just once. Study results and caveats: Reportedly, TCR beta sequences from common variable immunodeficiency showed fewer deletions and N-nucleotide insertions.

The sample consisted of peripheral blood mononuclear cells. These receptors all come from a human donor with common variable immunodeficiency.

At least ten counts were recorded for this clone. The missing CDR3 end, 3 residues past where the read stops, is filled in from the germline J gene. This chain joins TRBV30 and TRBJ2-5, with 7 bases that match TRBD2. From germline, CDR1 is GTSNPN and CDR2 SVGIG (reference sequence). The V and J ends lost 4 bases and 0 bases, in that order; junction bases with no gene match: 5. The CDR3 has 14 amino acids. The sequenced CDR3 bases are TGTGCCTGGACCCAGGGAGGGCACCAAGAGACC. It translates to CAWTQGGHQET. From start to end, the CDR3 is CAWTQGGHQETQYF.

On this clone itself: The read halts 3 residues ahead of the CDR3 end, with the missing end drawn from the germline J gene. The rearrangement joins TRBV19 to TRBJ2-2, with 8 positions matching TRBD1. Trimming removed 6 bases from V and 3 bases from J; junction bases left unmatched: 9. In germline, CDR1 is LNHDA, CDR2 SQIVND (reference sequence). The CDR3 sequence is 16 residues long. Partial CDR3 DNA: TGTGCCAGTAGCATGGGGGACAGGAGTTACACCGGGGAG. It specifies CASSMGDRSYTGE. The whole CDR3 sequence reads CASSMGDRSYTGELFF.

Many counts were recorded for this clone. CDR3 sequence reads: CSATLAGMDTEAFF. CDR3 DNA, as far as it was read: TGCAGTGCTACCCTCGCGGGGATGGACACTGAA. The gene calls are TRBV20-1 and TRBJ1-1; D is undetermined. The read halts 3 residues ahead of the CDR3 end, with the missing end drawn from the germline J gene. With 4 bases removed from V and 3 bases from J, the gap between germline ends came to 15 bases. The CDR3 totals 14 residues. The germline gives CDR1 DFQATT, CDR2 SNEGSKA (reference sequence).

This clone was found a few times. CDR3 DNA (partial): TGTGCCAGCAGCCCAGAGGGTAATCAGCCC. This sequence encodes CASSPEGNQP. The full CDR3 protein reads CASSPEGNQPQHF. The chain has TRBV7-8 and TRBJ1-5; D gene uncertain. The CDR3 extends 3 residues past the end of the read, so its final part is completed from the germline J gene. Between the trimmed V and J ends, which lost 5 bases and 4 bases, there was a span of 9 bases. Germline V gene sequence: CDR1 SGHVS, CDR2 FQNEAQ. The CDR3 has 13 residues.

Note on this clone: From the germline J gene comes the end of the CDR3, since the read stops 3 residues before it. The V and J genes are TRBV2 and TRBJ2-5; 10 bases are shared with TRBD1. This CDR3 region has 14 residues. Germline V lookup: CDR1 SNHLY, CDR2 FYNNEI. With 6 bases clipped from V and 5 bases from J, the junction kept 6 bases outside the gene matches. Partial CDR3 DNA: TGTGCCAGCAGAAAAGGGACAGGGGTCGAGACC. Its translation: CASRKGTGVET. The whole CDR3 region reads CASRKGTGVETQYF.

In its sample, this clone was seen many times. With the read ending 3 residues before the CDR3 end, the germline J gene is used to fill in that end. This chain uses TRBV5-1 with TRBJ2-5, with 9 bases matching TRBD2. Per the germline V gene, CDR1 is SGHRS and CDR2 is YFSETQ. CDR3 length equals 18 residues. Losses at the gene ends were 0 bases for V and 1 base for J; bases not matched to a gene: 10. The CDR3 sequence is CASSLEGGGARSQETQYF. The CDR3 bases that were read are TGCGCCAGCAGCTTGGAGGGCGGGGGGGCCAGATCCCAAGAGACC.

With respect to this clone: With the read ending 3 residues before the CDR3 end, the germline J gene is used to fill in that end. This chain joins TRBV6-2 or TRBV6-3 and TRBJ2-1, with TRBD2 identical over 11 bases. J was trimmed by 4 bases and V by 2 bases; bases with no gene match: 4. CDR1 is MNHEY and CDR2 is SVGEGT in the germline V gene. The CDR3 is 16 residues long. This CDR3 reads CASSYPTSGSYNEQFF. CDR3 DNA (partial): TGTGCCAGCAGTTACCCCACTAGCGGGAGTTACAATGAG.

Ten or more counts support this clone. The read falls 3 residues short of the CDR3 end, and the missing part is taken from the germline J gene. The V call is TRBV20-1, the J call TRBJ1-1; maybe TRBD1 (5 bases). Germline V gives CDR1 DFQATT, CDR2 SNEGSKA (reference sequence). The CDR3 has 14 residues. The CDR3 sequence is CSARGGSWGEQAFF. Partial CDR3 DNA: TGCAGTGCTAGAGGGGGTTCTTGGGGGGAACAA.

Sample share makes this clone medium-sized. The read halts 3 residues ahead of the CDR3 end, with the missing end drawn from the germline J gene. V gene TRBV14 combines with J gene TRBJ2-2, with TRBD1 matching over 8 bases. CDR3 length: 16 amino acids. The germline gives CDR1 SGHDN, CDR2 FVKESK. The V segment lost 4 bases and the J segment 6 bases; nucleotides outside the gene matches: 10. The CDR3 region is CASSLFGQGGPGELFF. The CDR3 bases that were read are TGTGCCAGCAGCCTCTTTGGACAGGGTGGGCCCGGGGAG.